Listed below are T cell receptor beta chains from one sample, sequenced in a study of T cell clones after liver transplantation. Sequenced by immunoSEQ multiplex PCR; TCRdb stores in-frame clones only, minus some. The sample carries 68,000 or so clones, 85% to 95% recorded once. The sample was CD4+ T cells from blood, taken less than 28 months after liver transplant. The source of these receptors is a human patient who received a liver transplant. T cells may partly derive from the graft donor. Both conserved end residues are part of each CDR3. The D gene is left open where the match is weak.

v_gene: TRBV15; d_gene: NA; CDR3aa: CATSRDRTTYEQYF
v_gene: TRBV5-4; d_gene: TRBD2; CDR3aa: CASSLGTSGSGTDTQYF
v_gene: TRBV14; d_gene: NA; CDR3aa: CASSQGRRGGICQFF
v_gene: TRBV27; d_gene: TRBD1; CDR3aa: CASSRQGAYQPQHF
v_gene: TRBV5-8; d_gene: NA; CDR3aa: CASSLVRYGYTF
v_gene: TRBV11-2; d_gene: TRBD2; CDR3aa: CASSKRLAGGISDEQFF
v_gene: TRBV10-3; d_gene: NA; CDR3aa: CAISSSFGYTF
v_gene: TRBV5-1; d_gene: NA; CDR3aa: CASSLDSYGYTF
v_gene: TRBV4-2; d_gene: NA; CDR3aa: CASSQDGPNTEAFF
v_gene: TRBV28; d_gene: NA; CDR3aa: CATGGWEQYF
v_gene: TRBV7-9; d_gene: TRBD1; CDR3aa: CASSFGQGFQDEQFF